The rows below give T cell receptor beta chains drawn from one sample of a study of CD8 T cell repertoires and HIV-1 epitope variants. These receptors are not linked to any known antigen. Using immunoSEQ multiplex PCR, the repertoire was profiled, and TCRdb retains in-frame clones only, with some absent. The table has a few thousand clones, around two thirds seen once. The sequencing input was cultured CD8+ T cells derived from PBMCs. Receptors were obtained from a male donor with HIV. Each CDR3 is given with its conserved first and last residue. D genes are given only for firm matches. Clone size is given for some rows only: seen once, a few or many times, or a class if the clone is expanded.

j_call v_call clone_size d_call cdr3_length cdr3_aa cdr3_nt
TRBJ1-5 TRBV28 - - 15 CASSLVWGGNQPQHF TGTGCCAGCAGTTTGGTCTGGGGGGGCAATCAGCCCCAGCATTTT
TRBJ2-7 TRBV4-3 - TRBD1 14 CASSPGTGGHEQYF TGCGCCAGCAGCCCCGGGACAGGGGGCCACGAGCAGTACTTC
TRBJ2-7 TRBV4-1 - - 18 CASSQGGRDIGSEYEQYF TGCGCCAGCAGCCAAGGGGGCCGGGACATTGGTTCGGAATACGAGCAGTACTTC
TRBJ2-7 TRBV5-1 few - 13 CASSLLDSYEQYF TGCGCCAGCAGTCTCCTGGACTCCTACGAGCAGTACTTC
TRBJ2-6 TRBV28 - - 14 CASRGPSGANVLTF TGTGCCAGCAGGGGACCCTCTGGGGCCAACGTCCTGACTTTC
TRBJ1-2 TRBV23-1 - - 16 CASSQDPPDLDYGYTF TGCGCCAGCAGCCAAGATCCCCCAGACTTGGACTATGGCTACACCTTC
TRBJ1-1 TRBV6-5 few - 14 CASSYGLTNTEAFF TGTGCCAGCAGTTATGGCCTCACGAACACTGAAGCTTTCTTT
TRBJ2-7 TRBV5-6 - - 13 CASSLGQSSEQYF TGTGCCAGCAGCTTGGGACAGTCCTCAGAGCAGTACTTC
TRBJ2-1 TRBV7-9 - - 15 CASSLGQGLNNEQFF TGTGCCAGCAGCCTCGGTCAGGGGCTAAACAATGAGCAGTTCTTC
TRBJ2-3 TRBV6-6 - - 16 CATRNPAGRRPDTQYF TGTGCCACTCGAAACCCCGCGGGGAGAAGGCCAGATACGCAGTATTTT
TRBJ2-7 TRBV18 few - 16 CASSPQFGQGPYEQYF TGTGCCAGCTCACCACAGTTTGGGCAGGGGCCCTACGAGCAGTACTTC
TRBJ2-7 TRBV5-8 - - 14 CASSPTGGRDEQYF TGTGCCAGCAGCCCTACAGGCGGGCGGGACGAGCAGTACTTC
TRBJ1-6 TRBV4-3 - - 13 CASSPLQDSPLHF TGCGCCAGCAGCCCTTTACAAGATTCACCCCTCCACTTT
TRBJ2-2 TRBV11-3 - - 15 CASSLGAGRTGELFF TGTGCCAGCAGCTTAGGCGCGGGGCGTACAGGGGAGCTGTTTTTT
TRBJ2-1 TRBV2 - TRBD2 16 CASSDGTSGSYNEQFF TGTGCCAGCAGTGATGGGACTAGCGGATCCTACAATGAGCAGTTCTTC
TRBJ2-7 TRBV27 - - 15 CASSLSGQIPYEQYF TGTGCCAGCAGTTTATCTGGGCAGATCCCTTACGAGCAGTACTTC
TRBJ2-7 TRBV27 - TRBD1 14 CASRRGTGTYEQYF TGTGCCAGCAGACGGGGGACAGGAACCTACGAGCAGTACTTC
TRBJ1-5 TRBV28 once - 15 CASSTLGGSNQPQHF TGTGCCAGCAGTACGTTAGGGGGAAGCAATCAGCCCCAGCATTTT
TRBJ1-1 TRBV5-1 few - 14 CASSLATGGTEAFF TGCGCCAGCAGCTTGGCCACAGGCGGAACTGAAGCTTTCTTT
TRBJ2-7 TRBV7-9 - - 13 CASSFPGPYEQYF TGTGCCAGCAGCTTTCCGGGTCCCTACGAGCAGTACTTC
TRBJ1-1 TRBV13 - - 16 CASSLGWTVTNTEAFF TGTGCCAGCAGCTTAGGCTGGACAGTAACGAACACTGAAGCTTTCTTT
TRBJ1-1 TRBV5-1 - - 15 CASSFGPTGGTEAFF TGCGCCAGCAGTTTTGGGCCCACCGGAGGCACTGAAGCTTTCTTT
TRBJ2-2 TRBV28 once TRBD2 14 CASSSSGTDGELFF TGTGCCAGCAGTTCTAGCGGGACCGACGGGGAGCTGTTTTTT
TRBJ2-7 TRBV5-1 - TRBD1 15 CASSSPETGSHEQYF TGCGCCAGCAGCTCCCCCGAGACAGGGAGCCACGAGCAGTACTTC
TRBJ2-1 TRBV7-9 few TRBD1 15 CASSFPGQGYNEQFF TGTGCCAGCAGCTTCCCGGGACAGGGGTACAATGAGCAGTTCTTC
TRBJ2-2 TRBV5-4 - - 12 CASSPPDGELFF TGTGCCAGCAGCCCCCCTGACGGGGAGCTGTTTTTT
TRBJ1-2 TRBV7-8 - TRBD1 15 CASSDGQVSPYGYTF TGTGCCAGCAGCGACGGACAGGTATCGCCGTATGGCTACACCTTC
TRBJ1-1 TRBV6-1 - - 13 CASSWEMNTEAFF TGTGCCAGCAGTTGGGAGATGAACACTGAAGCTTTCTTT
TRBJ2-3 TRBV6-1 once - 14 CASRVGTSTDTQYF TGTGCCAGCAGGGTTGGAACTAGCACAGATACGCAGTATTTT
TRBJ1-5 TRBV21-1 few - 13 CASSKVRGQPQHF TGTGCCAGCAGCAAAGTTCGGGGTCAGCCCCAGCATTTT
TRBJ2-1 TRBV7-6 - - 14 CASSPTHPSYEQFF TGTGCCAGCAGTCCTACTCACCCTAGCTACGAGCAGTTCTTC
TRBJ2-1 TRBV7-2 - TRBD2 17 CASSSSTSGRAYNEQFF TGTGCCAGCAGCTCGTCGACTAGCGGGAGAGCTTACAATGAGCAGTTCTTC
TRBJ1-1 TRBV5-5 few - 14 CASSEDHLNTEAFF TGTGCCAGCAGCGAGGACCATTTGAACACTGAAGCTTTCTTT
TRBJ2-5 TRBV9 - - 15 CASSVVPRGQETQYF TGTGCCAGCAGCGTAGTCCCTAGGGGACAAGAGACCCAGTACTTC
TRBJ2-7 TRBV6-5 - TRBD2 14 CASRDGTSAYEQYF TGTGCCAGCAGGGATGGGACTAGCGCCTACGAGCAGTACTTC
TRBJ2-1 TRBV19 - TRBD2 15 CASSIGGGPYNEQFF TGTGCCAGTAGTATCGGGGGGGGGCCTTACAATGAGCAGTTCTTC
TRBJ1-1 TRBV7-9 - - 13 CASSQDQNTEAFF TGTGCCAGCAGCCAGGACCAGAACACTGAAGCTTTCTTT
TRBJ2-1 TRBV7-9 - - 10 CASSYNEQFF TGTGCCAGCAGCTACAATGAGCAGTTCTTC
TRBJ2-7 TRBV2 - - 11 CASQAVYEQYF TGTGCCAGCCAAGCTGTCTACGAGCAGTACTTC
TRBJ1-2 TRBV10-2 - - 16 CASSEDRGRANYGYTF TGCGCCAGCAGTGAGGACCGGGGCCGAGCTAACTATGGCTACACCTTC
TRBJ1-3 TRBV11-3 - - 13 CASSWDSGNTIYF TGTGCCAGCAGCTGGGACTCTGGAAACACCATATATTTT
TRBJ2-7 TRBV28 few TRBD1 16 CASSWSLGQSLYEQYF TGTGCCAGCAGTTGGTCACTGGGACAGAGCCTCTACGAGCAGTACTTC
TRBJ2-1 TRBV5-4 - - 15 CASSLGGGGYNEQFF TGTGCCAGCAGCTTGGGCGGAGGGGGCTACAATGAGCAGTTCTTC
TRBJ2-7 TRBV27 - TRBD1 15 CASSVSGQGTHEQYF TGTGCCAGCAGCGTATCGGGACAGGGGACCCACGAGCAGTACTTC
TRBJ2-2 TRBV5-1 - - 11 CASSLSGELFF TGCGCCAGCAGCTTGTCCGGGGAGCTGTTTTTT
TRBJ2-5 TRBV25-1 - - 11 CASRIQETQYF TGTGCCAGCAGGATCCAAGAGACCCAGTACTTC
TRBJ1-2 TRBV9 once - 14 CASSVAALDYGYTF TGTGCCAGCAGCGTAGCTGCTCTAGACTATGGCTACACCTTC
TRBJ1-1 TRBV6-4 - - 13 CASSAGWGTEAFF TGTGCCAGCAGCGCTGGGTGGGGCACTGAAGCTTTCTTT
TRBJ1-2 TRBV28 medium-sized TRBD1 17 CASTPGDRGPYGYGYTF TGTGCCAGCACCCCCGGGGACAGGGGACCCTACGGCTATGGCTACACCTTC
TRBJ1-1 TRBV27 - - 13 CASSWSLRTEAFF TGTGCCAGCAGTTGGAGTCTTCGTACTGAAGCTTTCTTT
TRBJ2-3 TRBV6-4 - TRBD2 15 CASSDSRGGTDTQYF TGTGCCAGCAGTGACTCGCGGGGGGGCACAGATACGCAGTATTTT
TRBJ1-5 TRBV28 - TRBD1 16 CASSLLWGGQGDRQHF TGTGCCAGCAGTTTATTATGGGGGGGACAGGGGGATAGACAGCATTTT
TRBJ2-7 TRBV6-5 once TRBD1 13 CASSYQGVNEQYF TGTGCCAGCAGTTACCAGGGGGTGAACGAGCAGTACTTC
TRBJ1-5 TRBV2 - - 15 CASSLLRQENQPQHF TGTGCCAGCAGTCTCCTAAGACAGGAAAATCAGCCCCAGCATTTT
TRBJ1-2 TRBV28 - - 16 CASKRSGSQANYGYTF TGTGCCAGCAAGCGATCGGGGTCCCAAGCTAACTATGGCTACACCTTC
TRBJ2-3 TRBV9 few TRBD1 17 CASSAIQGPPFTDTQYF TGTGCCAGCAGCGCCATACAGGGGCCTCCCTTCACAGATACGCAGTATTTT
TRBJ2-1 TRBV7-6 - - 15 CASSLVRSRGNEQFF TGTGCCAGCAGCTTAGTACGGAGCCGGGGCAATGAGCAGTTCTTC
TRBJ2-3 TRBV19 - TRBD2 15 CASTEWTSGTDTQYF TGTGCCAGTACCGAATGGACTAGCGGCACAGATACGCAGTATTTT
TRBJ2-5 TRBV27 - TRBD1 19 CASSSTTTTQGAKGETQYF TGTGCCAGCAGTTCCACGACAACCACACAGGGGGCGAAGGGCGAGACCCAGTACTTC
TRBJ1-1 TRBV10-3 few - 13 CAISEGGTAEAFF TGTGCCATCAGTGAGGGAGGGACCGCCGAAGCTTTCTTT